This T cell receptor beta chain was profiled in a study of control samples from healthy donors and cancer patients. Produced via immunoSEQ multiplex PCR; TCRdb's table is partial and in-frame only. The sample contains approximately 140,000 clones, around nine tenths of which appear only once. The origin of this receptor is a man aged 25 to 45 in good health. The sequenced sample was blood.

The CDR3 nucleotides are TGTGCCAGCAGCTTGGACAGGGCTAACTATGGCTACACCTTC. Translated, it gives CASSLDRANYGYTF. The genes are TRBV7-2 and TRBJ1-2; TRBD1 aligns across 8 bases. Germline V CDR1 and CDR2: SGHTA, FQGNSA. CDR3 length equals 14 residues. V lost 3 bases and J lost 0; bases outside the gene matches: 0.